This TCR beta chain was observed in a study of blood T cells in healthy people across ages. Germline values: CDR1 LGHNA, CDR2 YSLEER. V lost 0 bases to trimming and J lost 3 bases; unmatched junction nucleotides: 12. The CDR3 length is 18 residues. Each sample provided at least 5 micrograms of extracted total RNA. This clonotype was observed many times. What it binds is not known. Broader study findings: Researchers report that TCR beta diversity correlated strongly with naive T cell percentage. Relative to aged donors, long-lived donors carried more naive CD4+ cells and displayed higher diversity.

Alongside a J-beta primer mix, a sample-barcoded 5' primer served in a second PCR lasting about 7 to 11 cycles. MiXCR, applied by TCRdb to the 5' RACE reads, yields one record per CDR3 protein. Here the sample spans more than 500,000 distinct CDR3 sequences, 27% being singletons. The receptor was derived from a woman aged 65 to 85 in good health. The rearrangement joins TRBV4-3 to TRBJ2-7, with TRBD2 matching 9 bases. What was sequenced was blood. CDR3 amino acids: CASSQDIGAAGGNYEQYF. DNA of the CDR3: TGCGCCAGCAGCCAAGATATCGGGGCTGCGGGGGGGAACTACGAGCAGTACTTC.